This entry lists 3 T cell receptor beta chains sequenced from one sample in a study of vaccination and CD4 T cells after COVID-19. Cultured CD4+ T cell DNA was sequenced using the Oncomine TCR Beta short-read assay. TCRdb redid the calling of the PCR reads with MiXCR, one entry per CDR3 protein. Altogether about 8,400 distinct CDR3 sequences are present, around 41% being singletons, with the ten largest covering under 25%. Described treatment: approximately 11-day PBMC culture with coronavirus spike peptide pools or control peptides (ViraFEST assay). From the unexposed donor, CD4+ T cells were collected ahead of the COVID-19 pandemic (2011-2018). What these receptors recognize is not known. The material sequenced was CD4+ T cells from blood, cultured in vitro. The receptor source for this set is a human donor in good health.

This clonotype was observed a few times. V is TRBV7-9 and J is TRBJ1-2; perhaps TRBD1 as D (5 bases). Per the germline V gene, CDR1 is SEHNR and CDR2 is FQNEAQ (reference sequence). The CDR3 loop spans 13 amino acids. The V end was cut by 6 bases, the J end by 8 bases, with 16 bases between. CDR3: CASSPIGQGGYTF. CDR3 bases: TGTGCCAGCAGTCCGATCGGGCAGGGCGGCTACACCTTC.

The chain carries TRBV6-2 or TRBV6-3 and TRBJ1-5; D is unresolved. V dropped 7 bases and J dropped 0 bases, with 10 bases sitting between them. This CDR3 region has 14 residues. Germline V gives CDR1 MNHEY, CDR2 SVGEGT. CDR3 nucleotides: TGTGCCAGCACGGACTTTTATAGCAATCAGCCCCAGCATTTT. Its protein is CASTDFYSNQPQHF.

This clonotype turned up a few times. The chain couples TRBV6-1 to TRBJ1-5; D is possibly TRBD1 (5 bases). The CDR3 contains 16 residues. Trimming stripped 2 bases from V and 2 bases from J, with 13 bases between. From germline, CDR1 is MNHNS and CDR2 SASEGT. CDR3 in amino acids: CASSETWGPRNQPQHF. Written as DNA, the CDR3 is TGTGCCAGCAGTGAAACTTGGGGCCCCCGCAATCAGCCCCAGCATTTT.